A selection of T cell receptor beta chains follows, all from one sample in a study of cytomegalovirus exposure and HLA in healthy donors. Clones were read by immunoSEQ multiplex PCR, and TCRdb kept only the in-frame ones, dropping some. The data include about 51,000 clones; the top ten clones carry around 26%. Sequencing was carried out using PBMCs. The receptors shown here come from a man aged 40-55 years in good health and CMV-seropositive. Each CDR3 is given with its conserved first and last residue. Each record gives: J gene, clone size, D gene, V gene, CDR3 DNA, CDR3 protein. D genes are given only for firm matches. Clone size appears in some rows only: once, few, many, or a class for an expanded clone.

J: TRBJ2-5; size: -; D: TRBD2; V: TRBV5-1; DNA: TGCGCCAGCAGCTTGTTCACTAGCGGAGAGACCCAGTACTTC; CDR3: CASSLFTSGETQYF
J: TRBJ2-1; size: -; D: TRBD2; V: TRBV6-4; DNA: TGTGCCAGCAGCGCCCTAGCGGGATCGGACGATGAGCAGTTCTTC; CDR3: CASSALAGSDDEQFF
J: TRBJ2-5; size: -; D: TRBD2; V: TRBV5-4; DNA: TGTGCCAGCAGCTTAAAACTAGCGGGAGATTTTGAGACCCAGTACTTC; CDR3: CASSLKLAGDFETQYF
J: TRBJ2-1; size: -; D: -; V: TRBV18; DNA: TGTGCCAGCTCACCCTCGGGACTGGAAAACAATGAGCAGTTCTTC; CDR3: CASSPSGLENNEQFF
J: TRBJ1-1; size: -; D: -; V: TRBV18; DNA: TGTGCCAGCTCACCACCGGGGGCAGGGGCCGATATACGCACTGAAGCTTTCTTT; CDR3: CASSPPGAGADIRTEAFF
J: TRBJ1-4; size: -; D: TRBD1; V: TRBV5-1; DNA: TGCGCCAGCAGCTCGGACAGGGCTTTCGAAAAACTGTTTTTT; CDR3: CASSSDRAFEKLFF
J: TRBJ2-5; size: -; D: TRBD2; V: TRBV7-7; DNA: TGTGCCAGCAGCCCCCCCCCGGGACTAGCCGCACTGGCGGAGTACTTC; CDR3: CASSPPPGLAALAEYF
J: TRBJ2-5; size: large; D: -; V: TRBV9; DNA: TGTGCCAGCAGCGTAGGTGGTTCGGGGTCTGTGGAGACCCAGTACTTC; CDR3: CASSVGGSGSVETQYF
J: TRBJ2-5; size: -; D: TRBD2; V: TRBV9; DNA: TGTGCCAGCAGCGTGGCGACGGGGACTAGCGGATACCAAGAGACCCAGTACTTC; CDR3: CASSVATGTSGYQETQYF
J: TRBJ1-2; size: -; D: -; V: TRBV7-8; DNA: TGTGCCAGCAGCTCCGTCAGCTATGGCTACACCTTC; CDR3: CASSSVSYGYTF
J: TRBJ2-2; size: -; D: -; V: TRBV9; DNA: TGTGCCAGCAGCGTCCGGTCCGGGGAGCTGTTTTTT; CDR3: CASSVRSGELFF
J: TRBJ2-7; size: -; D: -; V: TRBV11-2; DNA: TGTGCCAGCAGCTTCGGTTCTGCCTACGAGCAGTACTTC; CDR3: CASSFGSAYEQYF
J: TRBJ2-7; size: -; D: TRBD1; V: TRBV9; DNA: TGTGCCAGCAGCGTAGGGGACAGGGTGGACGAGCAGTACTTC; CDR3: CASSVGDRVDEQYF
J: TRBJ2-7; size: -; D: TRBD2; V: TRBV29-1; DNA: TGCAGCGCTCGGACTAGCGGGAGCGACGAGCAGTACTTC; CDR3: CSARTSGSDEQYF
J: TRBJ2-1; size: -; D: TRBD2; V: TRBV18; DNA: TGTGCCAGCTCACCACCGAAGACTAGCGGGACTTACTCCGACAATGAGCAGTTCTTC; CDR3: CASSPPKTSGTYSDNEQFF
J: TRBJ1-5; size: -; D: -; V: TRBV18; DNA: TGTGCCAGCTCACCTCGGGGTGATAGCAATCAGCCCCAGCATTTT; CDR3: CASSPRGDSNQPQHF
J: TRBJ2-3; size: -; D: TRBD1; V: TRBV6-4; DNA: TGTGCCAGCAGCACCGGGACAGGGGGCAGGGCAGATACGCAGTATTTT; CDR3: CASSTGTGGRADTQYF
J: TRBJ1-1; size: -; D: TRBD1; V: TRBV7-3; DNA: TGTGCCAGCAGCTCCGTCAGGGGGACTGAAGCTTTCTTT; CDR3: CASSSVRGTEAFF
J: TRBJ2-7; size: -; D: TRBD1; V: TRBV6-1; DNA: TGTGCCAGCAGTGTTGAAAAGGGGAGGCGGACAGGGCCCTACGAGCAGTACTTC; CDR3: CASSVEKGRRTGPYEQYF
J: TRBJ2-1; size: -; D: -; V: TRBV28; DNA: TGTGCCAGCAGTATAAGCGGGTTTAGCTCCTACAATGAGCAGTTCTTC; CDR3: CASSISGFSSYNEQFF
J: TRBJ2-3; size: -; D: TRBD2; V: TRBV5-4; DNA: TGTGCCAGCAGCTTAACTAGCGGGATGAACACAGATACGCAGTATTTT; CDR3: CASSLTSGMNTDTQYF
J: TRBJ1-5; size: -; D: -; V: TRBV5-6; DNA: TGTGCCAGCAGCTTGGGGCCCTTCAGGGAAGGTGGCAATCAGCCCCAGCATTTT; CDR3: CASSLGPFREGGNQPQHF
J: TRBJ2-3; size: -; D: -; V: TRBV11-2; DNA: TGTGCCAGCAGCTTAGCGGGAGGGGGCGCAGATACGCAGTATTTT; CDR3: CASSLAGGGADTQYF
J: TRBJ1-1; size: -; D: -; V: TRBV5-1; DNA: TGCGCCAGCAGTCAAACAGTCGGAACGAACACTGAAGCTTTCTTT; CDR3: CASSQTVGTNTEAFF
J: TRBJ2-7; size: -; D: -; V: TRBV10-3; DNA: TGTGCCATCAGGATAGCGGTTAGCTCCTACGAGCAGTACTTC; CDR3: CAIRIAVSSYEQYF
J: TRBJ2-1; size: -; D: -; V: TRBV5-1; DNA: TGCGCCAGCAGCTTGGTTGTCGGGGGGCACAATGAGCAGTTCTTC; CDR3: CASSLVVGGHNEQFF
J: TRBJ2-3; size: -; D: -; V: TRBV5-1; DNA: TGCGCCACCAAGGAGGGGGGGCTTAGCACAGATACGCAGTATTTT; CDR3: CATKEGGLSTDTQYF
J: TRBJ2-7; size: -; D: -; V: TRBV28; DNA: TGTGCCAGCAGTCCACAGGGTGGGTCCTACGAGCAGTACTTC; CDR3: CASSPQGGSYEQYF
J: TRBJ2-3; size: -; D: -; V: TRBV4-2; DNA: TGTGCCAGCAGCCACCCAGGGGCAACTAGCACAGATACGCAGTATTTT; CDR3: CASSHPGATSTDTQYF
J: TRBJ2-5; size: -; D: -; V: TRBV9; DNA: TGTGCCAGCAGCGTAGCTTCAACGGTAGAGACCCAGTACTTC; CDR3: CASSVASTVETQYF
J: TRBJ2-3; size: -; D: -; V: TRBV6-1; DNA: TGTGCCAGCAGTGAAGCAACAGCGGTTCCTCCAGATACGCAGTATTTT; CDR3: CASSEATAVPPDTQYF
J: TRBJ2-7; size: -; D: TRBD2; V: TRBV10-1; DNA: TGCGCCAGCAGTCCCGGGAGGACCTACGAGCAGTACTTC; CDR3: CASSPGRTYEQYF
J: TRBJ2-7; size: -; D: -; V: TRBV30; DNA: TGTGCCTGGAGTGTACTCGACAAGTCCTACGAGCAGTACTTC; CDR3: CAWSVLDKSYEQYF
J: TRBJ2-3; size: -; D: -; V: TRBV5-4; DNA: TGTGCCAGCAGTTCGGAAGGGGTTAATACGCAGTATTTT; CDR3: CASSSEGVNTQYF
J: TRBJ2-3; size: -; D: TRBD1; V: TRBV7-8; DNA: TGTGCCAGCAGCTTAACCGGGCAGGGGGCTATATTAGATACGCAGTATTTT; CDR3: CASSLTGQGAILDTQYF
J: TRBJ1-1; size: -; D: TRBD1; V: TRBV27; DNA: TGTGCCAGCAGTTTATATGGGACAGGGGGCATCGCGAACACTGAAGCTTTCTTT; CDR3: CASSLYGTGGIANTEAFF
J: TRBJ2-7; size: -; D: TRBD2; V: TRBV4-2; DNA: TGTGCCAGCAGCCCAGGGACTAGCGTTGCCTACGAGCAGTACTTC; CDR3: CASSPGTSVAYEQYF
J: TRBJ2-3; size: -; D: -; V: TRBV6-4; DNA: TGTGCCAGCAGTGACTCGAGGGGGGGGAGCACAGATACGCAGTATTTT; CDR3: CASSDSRGGSTDTQYF
J: TRBJ2-3; size: -; D: TRBD2; V: TRBV5-1; DNA: TGCGCCAGCTCCAATTCCGGGACTAGCGGAGCAGATACGCAGTATTTT; CDR3: CASSNSGTSGADTQYF
J: TRBJ2-7; size: -; D: -; V: TRBV5-1; DNA: TGCGCCAGCAGCTTGGGTTGGGGGGAACCCTACGAGCAGTACTTC; CDR3: CASSLGWGEPYEQYF
J: TRBJ2-7; size: -; D: TRBD2; V: TRBV18; DNA: TGTGCCAGCTCACCTCTAGCGGGAGGAGGTTCCTACGAGCAGTACTTC; CDR3: CASSPLAGGGSYEQYF
J: TRBJ2-7; size: -; D: TRBD2; V: TRBV27; DNA: TGTGCCAGCAGGCTTAGCGGACTAGGCCTCTACGAGCAGTACTTC; CDR3: CASRLSGLGLYEQYF
J: TRBJ2-4; size: -; D: -; V: TRBV28; DNA: TGTGCCAGCAGCCTCACAGGGATAGGAATTCAGTACTTC; CDR3: CASSLTGIGIQYF
J: TRBJ2-7; size: -; D: TRBD1; V: TRBV5-4; DNA: TGTGCCAGCAGCTCGGGACAGACCTACGAGCAGTACTTC; CDR3: CASSSGQTYEQYF
J: TRBJ2-3; size: -; D: -; V: TRBV25-1; DNA: TGTGCCAGCAGTGAATGGAGCGAGCATGGTCCGGATACGCAGTATTTT; CDR3: CASSEWSEHGPDTQYF
J: TRBJ1-5; size: -; D: -; V: TRBV30; DNA: TGTGCCTGGAGTCTAGCCGGCAATCTTTTAGGGCAGCCCCAGCATTTT; CDR3: CAWSLAGNLLGQPQHF
J: TRBJ2-4; size: -; D: -; V: TRBV10-3; DNA: TGTGCCATCACAGACATGGACAAAAACATTCAGTACTTC; CDR3: CAITDMDKNIQYF
J: TRBJ2-1; size: -; D: TRBD2; V: TRBV2; DNA: TGTGCCAGCAGCGGGACTAGGGTTTTCAATGAGCAGTTCTTC; CDR3: CASSGTRVFNEQFF
J: TRBJ2-5; size: -; D: -; V: TRBV30; DNA: TGTGCCTGGAGTGTACAGGGAATAGAGACCCAGTACTTC; CDR3: CAWSVQGIETQYF
J: TRBJ1-2; size: -; D: -; V: TRBV27; DNA: TGTGCCAGCGAGGGATCTGGCTACACCTTC; CDR3: CASEGSGYTF
J: TRBJ1-4; size: -; D: -; V: TRBV27; DNA: TGTGCCAGCAGTTTAGGTACACGGGGTAATGAAAAACTGTTTTTT; CDR3: CASSLGTRGNEKLFF
J: TRBJ2-2; size: -; D: -; V: TRBV6-4; DNA: TGTGCCAGCAGTAGCGGGAACACCGGGGAGCTGTTTTTT; CDR3: CASSSGNTGELFF
J: TRBJ1-1; size: -; D: -; V: TRBV30; DNA: TGTGCCTGGAGCCGAGAGACGGGGAACACTGAAGCTTTCTTT; CDR3: CAWSRETGNTEAFF
J: TRBJ2-3; size: -; D: -; V: TRBV9; DNA: TGTGCCAGCAGCTACGGGGGGCTAGCGACAGATACGCAGTATTTT; CDR3: CASSYGGLATDTQYF
J: TRBJ1-2; size: -; D: TRBD1; V: TRBV4-1; DNA: TGCGCCAGCAGCCAAGAAGAGGGGGCAGGGTATGGCTACACCTTC; CDR3: CASSQEEGAGYGYTF
J: TRBJ1-1; size: -; D: TRBD1; V: TRBV6-5; DNA: TGTGCCAGCAGCCTGAACAGGGGAAGTATTACTGAAGCTTTCTTT; CDR3: CASSLNRGSITEAFF
J: TRBJ2-7; size: -; D: -; V: TRBV14; DNA: TGTGCCAGCAGCCAAGATCCTAGGAGGAGCGGTTCCTACGAGCAGTACTTC; CDR3: CASSQDPRRSGSYEQYF
J: TRBJ1-2; size: -; D: TRBD1; V: TRBV28; DNA: TGTGCCAGCAGTATGACAGGGAACTATGGCTACACCTTC; CDR3: CASSMTGNYGYTF
J: TRBJ2-2; size: -; D: TRBD2; V: TRBV6-4; DNA: TGTGCCAGCAGTGACGGGACTAGCGGGGATACCGGGGAGCTGTTTTTT; CDR3: CASSDGTSGDTGELFF
J: TRBJ2-2; size: -; D: TRBD2; V: TRBV28; DNA: TGTGCCAGCAGTTTTGCGGCTAGCGGGAACACCGGGGAGCTGTTTTTT; CDR3: CASSFAASGNTGELFF